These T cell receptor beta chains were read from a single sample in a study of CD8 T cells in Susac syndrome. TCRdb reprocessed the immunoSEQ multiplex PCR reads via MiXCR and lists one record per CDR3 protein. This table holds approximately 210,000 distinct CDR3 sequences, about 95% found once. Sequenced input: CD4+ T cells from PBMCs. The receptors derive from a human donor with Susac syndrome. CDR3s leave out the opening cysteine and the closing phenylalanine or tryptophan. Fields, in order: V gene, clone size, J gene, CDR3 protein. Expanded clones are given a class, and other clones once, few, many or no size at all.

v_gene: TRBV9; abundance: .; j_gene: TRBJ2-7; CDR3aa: ASSPLVAGELYEQY
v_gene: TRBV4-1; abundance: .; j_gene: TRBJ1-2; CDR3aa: ASSLPSQRGYT
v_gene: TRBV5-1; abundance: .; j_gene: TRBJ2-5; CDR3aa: ASSAPSGSLETQY
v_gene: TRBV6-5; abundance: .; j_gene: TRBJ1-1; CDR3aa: ASMGLNEAF
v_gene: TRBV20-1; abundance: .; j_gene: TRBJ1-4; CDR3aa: SARDGRGLNEKLF
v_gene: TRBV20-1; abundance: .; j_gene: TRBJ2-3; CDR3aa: SAPVGEFPQY
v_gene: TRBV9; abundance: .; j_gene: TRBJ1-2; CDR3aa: ASSVAGARSLYGYT
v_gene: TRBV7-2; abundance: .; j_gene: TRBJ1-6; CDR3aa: ASRREGTDRLSPLH
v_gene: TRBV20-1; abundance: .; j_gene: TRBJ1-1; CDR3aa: SARRVQMNTEAF
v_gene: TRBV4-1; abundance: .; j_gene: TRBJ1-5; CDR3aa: ASSRTGLGQPQH
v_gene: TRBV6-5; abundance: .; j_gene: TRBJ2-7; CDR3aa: ASSYSGPSEQY
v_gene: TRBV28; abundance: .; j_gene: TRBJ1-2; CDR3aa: ASSSTGPNYGYT
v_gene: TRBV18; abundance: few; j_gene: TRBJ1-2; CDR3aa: ASSPERGYGYT
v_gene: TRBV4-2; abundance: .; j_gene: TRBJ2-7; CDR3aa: ASSQDFMGGGTYEQY
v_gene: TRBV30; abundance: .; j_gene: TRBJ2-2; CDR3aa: AWTARQDLAGELF
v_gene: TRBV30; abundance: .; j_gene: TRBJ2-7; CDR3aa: AWTNPVGAEQY
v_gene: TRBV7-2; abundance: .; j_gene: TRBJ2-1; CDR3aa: ASSLAAGEYNEQF
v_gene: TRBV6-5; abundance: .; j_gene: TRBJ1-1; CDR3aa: ASSYEGSSNTEAF
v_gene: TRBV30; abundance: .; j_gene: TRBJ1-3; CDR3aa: AWSSGVADTIY
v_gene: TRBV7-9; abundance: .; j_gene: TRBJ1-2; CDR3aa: ASSSPSGQGAVGYT
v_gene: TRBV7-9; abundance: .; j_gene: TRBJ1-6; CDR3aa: ASSGQGESPLH
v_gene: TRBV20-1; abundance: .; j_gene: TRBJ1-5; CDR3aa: SARAGTGGFNQPQH
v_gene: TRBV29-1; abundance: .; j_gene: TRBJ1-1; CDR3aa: SSSGGHGTEAF
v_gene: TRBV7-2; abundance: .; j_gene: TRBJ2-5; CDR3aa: ASSLVSDLQETQY
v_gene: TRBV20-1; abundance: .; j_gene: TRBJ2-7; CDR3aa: SAQTGQGSLEQY
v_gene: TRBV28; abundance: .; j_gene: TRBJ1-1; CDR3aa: ASSLPSTEAF
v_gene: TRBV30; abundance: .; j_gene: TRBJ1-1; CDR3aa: AWSGPNRFMNTEAF
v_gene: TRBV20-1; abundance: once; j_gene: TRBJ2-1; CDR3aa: SARDWRTGYNEQF
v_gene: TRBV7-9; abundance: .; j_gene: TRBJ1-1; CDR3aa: AGSLGPQGGQVNTEAF
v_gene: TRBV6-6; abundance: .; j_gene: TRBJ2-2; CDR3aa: ATMGQGYTGELF
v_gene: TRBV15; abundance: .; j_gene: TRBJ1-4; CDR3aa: ATSQGQGGEKLF
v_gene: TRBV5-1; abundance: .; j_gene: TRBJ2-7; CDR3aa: ASSTGQGRREQY
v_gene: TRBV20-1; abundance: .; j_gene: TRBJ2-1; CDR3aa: SARQGLAVTNEQF
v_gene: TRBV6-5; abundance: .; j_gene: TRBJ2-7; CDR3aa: ASSYSTSYEQY
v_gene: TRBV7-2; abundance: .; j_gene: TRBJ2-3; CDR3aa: ASSRDSPPDTQY
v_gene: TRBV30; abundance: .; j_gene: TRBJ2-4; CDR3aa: AWSGKGRLNIQY
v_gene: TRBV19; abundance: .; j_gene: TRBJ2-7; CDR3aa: ASGRTGHSYEQY
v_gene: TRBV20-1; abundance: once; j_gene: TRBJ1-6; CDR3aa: SARVTDNSPLH
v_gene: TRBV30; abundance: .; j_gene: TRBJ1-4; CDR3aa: ACGKGFGEKLF
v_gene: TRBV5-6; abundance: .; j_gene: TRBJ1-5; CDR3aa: ASSFRTAGNNQPQH
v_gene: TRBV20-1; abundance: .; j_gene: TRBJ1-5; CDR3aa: SASGDRGGGQPQH
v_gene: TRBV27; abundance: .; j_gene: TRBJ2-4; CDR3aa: ASSTKDRGLAKNIQY
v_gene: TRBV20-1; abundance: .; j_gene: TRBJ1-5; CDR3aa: SARDSTRGYQPQH
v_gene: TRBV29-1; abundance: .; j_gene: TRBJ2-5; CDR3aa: SVLEAPGQGETQY
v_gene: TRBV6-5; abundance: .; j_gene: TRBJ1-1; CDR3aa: ASSYSSDNTEAF
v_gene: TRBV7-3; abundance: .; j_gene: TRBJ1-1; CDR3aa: ASSPTGGAQGF
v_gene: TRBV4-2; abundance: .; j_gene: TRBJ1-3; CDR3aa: ASSHVPPRQGETGNTIY
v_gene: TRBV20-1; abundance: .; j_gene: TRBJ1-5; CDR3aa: SARDGDKPQH
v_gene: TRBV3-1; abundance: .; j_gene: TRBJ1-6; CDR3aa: ASSPTIGQGSNSPLH
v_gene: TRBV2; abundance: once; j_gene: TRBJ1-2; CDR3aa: ASIPTPGPHGYT
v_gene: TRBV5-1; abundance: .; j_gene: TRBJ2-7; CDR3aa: ASTGGLSQGYGEQY
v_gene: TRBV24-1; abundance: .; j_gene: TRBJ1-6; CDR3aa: ATSDLRWTNRPLH
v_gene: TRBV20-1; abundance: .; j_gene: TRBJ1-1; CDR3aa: SPSQGAFGLASNTEAF
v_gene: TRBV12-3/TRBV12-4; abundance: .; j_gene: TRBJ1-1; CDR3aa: ASSLRQGGFGYTEAF
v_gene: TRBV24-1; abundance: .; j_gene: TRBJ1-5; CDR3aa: ATSDLKRGNQPQH
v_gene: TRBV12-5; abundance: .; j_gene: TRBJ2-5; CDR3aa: ASGLVRKGRSYQETQY
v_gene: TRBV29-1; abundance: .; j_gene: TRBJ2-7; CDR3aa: SVEANSYEQY
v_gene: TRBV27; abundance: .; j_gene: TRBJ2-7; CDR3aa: ASSLSPGQGSRGEQY
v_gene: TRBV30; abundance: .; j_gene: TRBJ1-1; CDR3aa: AGGGMDTEAF
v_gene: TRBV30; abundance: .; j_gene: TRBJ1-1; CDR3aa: AWSASGYSGEAF